This T cell receptor (beta chain) was identified during a study of cytotoxic CD8 clonotypes in ibrutinib-treated CLL. Study overall: Median treatment time before response sampling was 12 months, range 6 to 36.

Study-wide findings and caveats: Public clonotypes were seen rarely and were contracted or stable on treatment.

This clone turned up a few times. What it binds is not known. The length of the CDR3 is 16 residues. V lost 4 bases and J lost 4; bases outside the gene matches: 6. From germline, CDR1 is SGHNT and CDR2 YYREEE (reference sequence). Libraries were prepared by immunoSEQ multiplex PCR; TCRdb keeps only in-frame clonotypes and omits some of them. The sample has about 29,000 clones; around 85% are singletons. The sequenced sample was PBMCs, obtained after 24 months of ibrutinib treatment. This chain joins TRBV5-4 and TRBJ2-7; 15 bases line up with TRBD2. This TCR came from a human donor with chronic lymphocytic leukemia. The CDR3 sequence is CASSTGLAGGLYEQYF. CDR3 sequence (DNA): TGTGCCAGCAGCACCGGACTAGCGGGGGGGCTGTACGAGCAGTACTTC.